A single sample is the source of the 26 T cell receptor beta chains below, sequenced in a study of blood T cell repertoires in COVID-19. Profiling relied on immunoSEQ multiplex PCR, and the TCRdb table lists in-frame clones only, not all of them. The data show 150,000 to 200,000 clones, about 92% seen once. Sequencing was performed on peripheral blood. The receptors shown here come from a man aged 25 to 40 with COVID-19, enrolled during active disease.

This clone was seen a few times. The chain carries TRBV4-1 and TRBJ1-5; tentatively, D is TRBD1 (5 bases). The V end was cut by 4 bases, the J end by 6 bases, with 13 bases between. Germline-derived CDR1 and CDR2 are MGHRA and YSYEKL. The CDR3 sequence is 14 residues long. CDR3 sequence reads: CASSPGGGSQPQHF. The CDR3 coding sequence is TGCGCCAGCAGCCCGGGGGGAGGAAGTCAGCCCCAGCATTTT.

This rearrangement joins TRBV4-3 to TRBJ1-4; D is unresolved. The germline V and J ends were trimmed by 5 bases and 6 bases, with 16 bases remaining between them. CDR1 and CDR2 from the germline V gene are LGHNA and YSLEER. The CDR3 extends over 15 amino acids. The CDR3 DNA sequence: TGCGCCAGCAGCTCCCGAGGAAGAATTGATGAAAAACTGTTTTTT. Its protein product is CASSSRGRIDEKLFF.

The chain combines TRBV5-4 with TRBJ2-3, with D unresolved. V was pared by 5 bases and J by 5 bases, with 9 bases between. The V gene's germline CDR1 is SGHNT and CDR2 YYREEE (reference sequence). The CDR3 consists of 12 residues. The CDR3 coding sequence is TGTGCCAGCAGTCGCGGTGGAGATACGCAGTATTTT. Translated: CASSRGGDTQYF.

This clone was detected only once. The chain joins TRBV2 to TRBJ2-5; TRBD1 agrees at 12 bases. The CDR3 is 14 residues long. V lost 7 bases to trimming and J lost 5 bases; unmatched junction nucleotides: 5. The germline gives CDR1 SNHLY, CDR2 FYNNEI. CDR3 DNA: TGTGCCAGCAAGCGGGACAGGGGGCTTGAGACCCAGTACTTC. Its translation: CASKRDRGLETQYF.

The V call is TRBV19, the J call TRBJ1-1; 7 nucleotides match TRBD1. Germline CDR1 and CDR2: LNHDA and SQIVND (reference sequence). J was trimmed by 2 bases and V by 4 bases; bases with no gene match: 4. The CDR3 covers 14 residues. The CDR3 reads CASSTGTANTEAFF. The DNA of the CDR3 is TGTGCCAGTAGTACCGGGACAGCTAACACTGAAGCTTTCTTT.

This clone appeared a few times. The chain uses TRBV21-1 and TRBJ2-3; TRBD2 was called by the table and not checked on the DNA. TRBV21-1 is described as a pseudogene. The CDR3 sequence is 16 residues long. The CDR3 DNA sequence: TGTGCCAGCAGCAAACGCGGTAGCGGTAGCACAGATACGCAGTATTTT. Protein sequence: CASSKRGSGSTDTQYF.

This sequence joins TRBV7-9 and TRBJ2-3; the D is unclear. The CDR3 totals 14 residues. Germline V gives CDR1 SEHNR, CDR2 FQNEAQ (reference sequence). V was pared by 3 bases and J by 0 bases, with 7 bases between. The CDR3 region is CASSFGTSTDTQYF. The CDR3 DNA sequence: TGTGCCAGCAGCTTTGGCACCAGCACAGATACGCAGTATTTT.

This clone has only one observation. In nucleotides, the CDR3 is TGTGCCAGCAGTGAATTCTCCCTACCGTACAATGAGCAGTTCTTC. This translates into CASSEFSLPYNEQFF. V gene TRBV6-4 combines with J gene TRBJ2-1; the D is unclear. The CDR3 spans 15 residues. From germline, CDR1 is MRHNA and CDR2 SNTAGT. Trimming stripped 3 bases from V and 4 bases from J, with 13 bases between.

V gene TRBV9 combines with J gene TRBJ2-3; 9 positions agree with TRBD2. Per germline, CDR1 SGDLS and CDR2 YYNGEE. The J segment lost 0 bases and the V segment lost 0 bases, leaving 2 bases of the junction unmatched. The CDR3 sequence is 16 residues long. DNA of the CDR3: TGTGCCAGCAGCGTAGCCGGGACTAGCAGCACAGATACGCAGTATTTT. It specifies CASSVAGTSSTDTQYF. The entire variable domain, with the rest obtained from reference TRBV9 and TRBJ2-3, is as follows: DSGVTQTPKHLITATGQRVTLRCSPRSGDLSVYWYQQSLDQGLQFLIQYYNGEERAKGNILERFSAQQFPDLHSELNLSSLELGDSALYFCASSVAGTSSTDTQYFGPGTRLTVL.

J is TRBJ2-1 and V is TRBV5-1, with D maybe TRBD1 (6 bases). The CDR3 loop spans 15 amino acids. Germline V lookup: CDR1 SGHRS, CDR2 YFSETQ. V lost 4 bases to trimming and J lost 3 bases, with 14 bases between them. In DNA form, the CDR3 reads TGCGCCAGCAGCGTGGGCGACAGGAGCTACAATGAGCAGTTCTTC. Residues: CASSVGDRSYNEQFF.

This chain uses TRBV6-5 with TRBJ2-5; the match to TRBD1 covers 8 bases. The V gene's germline CDR1 is MNHEY and CDR2 SVGAGI. V shed 6 bases and J 7 bases; nucleotides not matched to a gene: 10. CDR3 length equals 14 residues. DNA for the CDR3: TGTGCCAGCAGCTACGCGACAGGGGAGGTGACCCAGTACTTC. Its protein is CASSYATGEVTQYF.

The rearrangement joins TRBV28 to TRBJ2-1; 7 nucleotides agree with TRBD1. Germline lookup yields CDR1 MDHEN and CDR2 SYDVKM. The CDR3 contains 16 residues. V dropped 6 bases and J dropped 5; count of bases not matched to a gene: 13. Here the CDR3 DNA reads TGTGCCAGCAGGAGTCGACAGGGAAGATCTCACAATGAGCAGTTCTTC. Translated, it gives CASRSRQGRSHNEQFF.

This chain links TRBV7-2 with TRBJ2-7; weak D call: TRBD1 (5 bases). This CDR3 comprises 14 residues. V lost 6 bases and J lost 0, with 12 bases in between. Per the germline V gene, CDR1 is SGHTA and CDR2 is FQGNSA. CDR3 sequence (DNA): TGTGCCAGCAGGAGGCAGGGTTACTCCTACGAGCAGTACTTC. This encodes CASRRQGYSYEQYF. Filled out from reference TRBV7-2 and TRBJ2-7, the complete variable domain reads GAGVSQSPSNKVTEKGKDVELRCDPISGHTALYWYRQSLGQGLEFLIYFQGNSAPDKSGLPSDRFSAERTGGSVSTLTIQRTQQEDSAVYLCASRRQGYSYEQYFGPGTRLTVT.

The rearrangement joins TRBV6-5 to TRBJ1-2; D remains unclear. There are 14 residues in the CDR3. CDR1 and CDR2 (germline): MNHEY, SVGAGI. V dropped 2 bases and J dropped 8 bases, with 15 bases sitting between them. DNA of the CDR3: TGTGCCAGCAGTTACGGCGGATCCCCTTCGGGCTACACCTTC. It yields the protein CASSYGGSPSGYTF.

Relative to its sample, this clone is medium-sized. The chain recombines TRBV5-6 with TRBJ1-6; D is unclear. V lost 6 bases, J lost 9 bases, and 16 bases lay in between. The CDR3 has 14 amino acids. In germline, CDR1 is SGHDT, CDR2 YYEEEE. CDR3: CASTPWGSGSPLHF. The DNA of the CDR3 is TGTGCCAGCACCCCCTGGGGAAGCGGTTCACCCCTCCACTTT.

The chain uses TRBV18 and TRBJ1-5, with D tentatively TRBD1 (5 bases). The length of the CDR3 is 14 residues. The V and J ends lost 3 bases and 4 bases respectively, with 10 bases between them. From germline, CDR1 is KGHSH and CDR2 LQKENI. DNA of the CDR3: TGTGCCAGCTCACCCGAGAACAGGAATCAGCCCCAGCATTTT. This gives the protein CASSPENRNQPQHF. The variable domain in full, completed from reference TRBV18 and TRBJ1-5, reads NAGVMQNPRHLVRRRGQEARLRCSPMKGHSHVYWYRQLPEEGLKFMVYLQKENIIDESGMPKERFSAEFPKEGPSILRIQQVVRGDSAAYFCASSPENRNQPQHFGDGTRLSIL.

This rearrangement joins TRBV18 to TRBJ1-1, with D perhaps TRBD1 (6 bases). Germline CDR1 reads KGHSH; CDR2 reads LQKENI. The CDR3 is made up of 14 amino acids. V was shortened by 2 bases and J by 1 base, with 8 bases between the two germline ends. The CDR3 coding sequence is TGTGCCAGCTCACCAGGGGGCCCGAACACTGAAGCTTTCTTT. This sequence encodes CASSPGGPNTEAFF.

CDR3 sequence reads: CASSYSLQGGYGYTF. DNA of the CDR3: TGTGCCAGCAGTTACTCGTTACAGGGTGGCTATGGCTACACCTTC. V usage is TRBV6-5 and J usage is TRBJ1-2, with D possibly matching TRBD1 (6 bases). The V and J ends lost 0 bases and 4 bases respectively, with 12 bases between them. This CDR3 comprises 15 residues. Per germline, CDR1 MNHEY and CDR2 SVGAGI.

The rearrangement links TRBV30 to TRBJ2-7, with D possibly matching TRBD2 (7 bases). Per the germline V gene, CDR1 is GTSNPN and CDR2 is SVGIG (reference sequence). V was trimmed by 0 bases and J by 2 bases, leaving 11 bases between them. This CDR3 spans 14 amino acids. The CDR3 sequence: CAWSVGGAAYEQYF. CDR3 DNA: TGTGCCTGGAGTGTAGGGGGGGCCGCCTACGAGCAGTACTTC. Based on the CDR3 plus reference TRBV30 and TRBJ2-7, the full variable domain is SQTIHQWPATLVQPVGSPLSLECTVEGTSNPNLYWYRQAAGRGLQLLFYSVGIGQISSEVPQNLSASRPQDRQFILSSKKLLLSDSGFYLCAWSVGGAAYEQYFGPGTRLTVT.

The V gene is TRBV29-1, the J gene TRBJ2-7; 8 bases agree with TRBD2. V lost 4 bases to trimming and J lost 4 bases; unmatched junction nucleotides: 12. This CDR3 contains 15 residues. The germline CDR1 and CDR2 sequences are SQVTM and ANQGSEA. CDR3 sequence reads: CSVAHTRVAGYEQYF. In DNA, the CDR3 is TGCAGCGTTGCCCATACCCGGGTAGCGGGGTACGAGCAGTACTTC.

The chain has TRBV10-3 and TRBJ2-3; 8 bases map to TRBD2. The length of the CDR3 is 14 residues. The trim removed 9 bases at V and 1 base at J, leaving 6 bases unmatched. Germline loops: CDR1 ENHRY, CDR2 SYGVKD. CDR3 coding DNA: TGTGCCATTCGCGGGGGGCTGGGCACAGATACGCAGTATTTT. The encoded protein is CAIRGGLGTDTQYF.

The chain employs TRBV28 and TRBJ1-1; D gene ambiguous. Deletions cut 2 bases from V and 3 bases from J, with 13 bases between. Germline CDR1 is MDHEN and CDR2 is SYDVKM. The CDR3 consists of 15 residues. DNA for the CDR3: TGTGCCAGCAGTTTACTCGGGGAAAGCGACACTGAAGCTTTCTTT. This codes for CASSLLGESDTEAFF.

The chain has TRBV7-9 and TRBJ2-1; a possible D gene is TRBD1 (5 bases). The V and J ends lost 0 bases and 9 bases respectively, with 15 bases between them. The CDR3 covers 15 residues. Looked up from germline, CDR1 is SEHNR and CDR2 is FQNEAQ (reference sequence). The CDR3 nucleotides are TGTGCCAGCAGCTTAGCCACCCTAGGCCAGGGTGAGCAGTTCTTC. As protein: CASSLATLGQGEQFF. The whole variable domain, filled in from reference TRBV7-9 and TRBJ2-1, reads DTGVSQNPRHKITKRGQNVTFRCDPISEHNRLYWYRQTLGQGPEFLTYFQNEAQLEKSRLLSDRFSAERPKGSFSTLEIQRTEQGDSAMYLCASSLATLGQGEQFFGPGTRLTVL.

The gene calls are TRBV5-6 and TRBJ1-2; D ambiguous. The CDR3 is made up of 16 amino acids. Trimming took 0 bases from V and 0 from J, leaving 12 bases between them. Germline CDR1 reads SGHDT; CDR2 reads YYEEEE. CDR3 in DNA: TGTGCCAGCAGCTTGGGCGGAGTCCTAGCTAACTATGGCTACACCTTC. This sequence encodes CASSLGGVLANYGYTF. The complete variable domain, with remaining parts taken from reference TRBV5-6 and TRBJ1-2, reads DAGVTQSPTHLIKTRGQQVTLRCSPKSGHDTVSWYQQALGQGPQFIFQYYEEEERQRGNFPDRFSGHQFPNYSSELNVNALLLGDSALYLCASSLGGVLANYGYTFGSGTRLTVV.

The rearrangement links TRBV15 to TRBJ1-4; D gene unclear. The CDR3 consists of 17 residues. V gave up 8 bases and J gave up 7 bases, with 26 bases separating them. Germline V gives CDR1 LNHNV, CDR2 YYDKDF (reference sequence). The CDR3 bases are TGTGCCACCGGAGAAGCCCTCCGGTATCGGCTTCTTGAAAAACTGTTTTTT. Translated, it gives CATGEALRYRLLEKLFF.

The CDR3 reads CASSLEVQDEKLFF. The CDR3 nucleotides are TGTGCCAGCAGCTTAGAGGTACAGGATGAAAAACTGTTTTTT. The chain carries TRBV7-9 and TRBJ1-4; the D gene is possibly TRBD1 (5 bases). Deletions cut 1 base from V and 6 bases from J, with 9 bases between. CDR3 length: 14 amino acids. Germline CDR1 and CDR2: SEHNR and FQNEAQ (reference sequence).